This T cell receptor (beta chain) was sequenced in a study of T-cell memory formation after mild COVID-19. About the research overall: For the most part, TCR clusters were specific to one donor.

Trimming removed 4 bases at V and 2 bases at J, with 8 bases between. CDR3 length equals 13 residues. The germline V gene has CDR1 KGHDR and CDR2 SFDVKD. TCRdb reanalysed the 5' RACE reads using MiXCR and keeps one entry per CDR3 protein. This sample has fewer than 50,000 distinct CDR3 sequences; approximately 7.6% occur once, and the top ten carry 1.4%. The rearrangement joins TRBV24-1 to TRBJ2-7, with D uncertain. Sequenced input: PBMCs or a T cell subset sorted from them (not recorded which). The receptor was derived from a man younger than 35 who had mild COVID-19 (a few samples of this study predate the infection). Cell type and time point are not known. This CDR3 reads CATSDRTTYEQYF. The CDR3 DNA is TGTGCCACCAGTGACAGAACGACCTACGAGCAGTACTTC.